This T cell receptor (beta chain) was sequenced for a study of blood T cell repertoires in COVID-19. Method: immunoSEQ multiplex PCR; TCRdb's copy keeps in-frame clones and lacks some. The sample has some 350,000 clones, nearly 90% seen once. The sample holds one count of this clone. V trimming: 0 bases; J trimming: 5 bases; junction bases outside the gene matches: 5. Looked up from germline, CDR1 is LGHNA and CDR2 is YSLEER. This CDR3 spans 15 amino acids. The chain uses TRBV4-3 and TRBJ1-2; 8 bases agree with TRBD1. Sequenced sample: peripheral blood. The receptor's source is a man in his late teens or twenties with active or convalescent COVID-19. CDR3 DNA: TGCGCCAGCAGCCAAGATGGACAGGGTTTGTATGGCTACACCTTC. Amino acid sequence: CASSQDGQGLYGYTF.